This passage covers 20 T cell receptor beta chains from one sample sequenced in a study of blood T cell repertoires in COVID-19. Clones were read by immunoSEQ multiplex PCR, and TCRdb kept only the in-frame ones, dropping some. Among 70,000 or so clones listed, 80% were seen once. Sequencing input: peripheral blood. These receptors came from a man aged 50 or older with COVID-19, enrolled during active disease.

The rearrangement joins TRBV9 to TRBJ2-1; 9 nucleotides align to TRBD2. Losses at the gene ends were 4 bases for V and 7 bases for J; bases not matched to a gene: 9. CDR1 and CDR2 (germline): SGDLS, YYNGEE. The CDR3 extends over 15 amino acids. CDR3 sequence reads: CASSPNSGRWNEQFF. CDR3 DNA: TGTGCCAGCAGCCCCAATAGCGGGAGATGGAATGAGCAGTTCTTC.

This rearrangement joins TRBV30 to TRBJ2-2, with 7 nucleotides matching TRBD1. The CDR3 runs 14 residues. The junction had 5 bases not matched to a gene; V was cut back by 3 bases and J by 4 bases. The V gene's germline CDR1 is GTSNPN and CDR2 SVGIG (reference sequence). CDR3 sequence: CAWSPGTATGELFF. As DNA, the CDR3 is TGTGCCTGGAGCCCAGGGACAGCCACCGGGGAGCTGTTTTTT.

The chain has TRBV28 and TRBJ2-7; 9 bases agree with TRBD1. There are 16 residues in the CDR3. V gave up 7 bases and J gave up 9 bases; unmatched junction bases: 19. CDR1 and CDR2 (germline): MDHEN, SYDVKM. The CDR3: CASTLLPGQGEMRQYF. The CDR3 DNA reads TGTGCCAGCACCCTTCTTCCGGGACAGGGCGAGATGCGGCAGTACTTC.

V is TRBV19 and J is TRBJ2-1; tentative D call: TRBD2 (7 bases). Trimming took off 6 bases at V and 14 bases at J, with 20 bases between the two ends. The germline CDR1 and CDR2 sequences are LNHDA and SQIVND (reference sequence). CDR3 length equals 13 residues. The chain's CDR3 is CASSTLEGGREFF. CDR3 in DNA: TGTGCCAGTAGCACCCTAGAGGGGGGGAGGGAGTTCTTC.

The chain joins TRBV6-5 to TRBJ2-7, with TRBD2 matching over 8 bases. Germline CDR1 MNHEY, CDR2 SVGAGI. This CDR3 has 14 residues. The J segment lost 0 bases and the V segment lost 6 bases, leaving 4 bases of the junction unmatched. The CDR3, as DNA: TGTGCCAGCAGACTAGCGGAGAGCTCCTACGAGCAGTACTTC. Residues: CASRLAESSYEQYF.

The chain uses TRBV5-4 and TRBJ2-6; maybe TRBD2 (5 bases). Germline V gives CDR1 SGHNT, CDR2 YYREEE (reference sequence). The CDR3 is made up of 16 amino acids. The V end lost 4 bases, the J end lost 0 bases, and 11 bases lay between the germline ends. For the CDR3, the DNA is TGTGCCAGCAGCCTCCCGGGGAGCTCTGGGGCCAACGTCCTGACTTTC. This sequence encodes CASSLPGSSGANVLTF.

CDR3: CASSQGAGGGTGELFF. The CDR3 DNA follows: TGCGCCAGCAGCCAAGGCGCGGGAGGAGGCACCGGGGAGCTGTTTTTT. The chain combines TRBV4-1 with TRBJ2-2; 8 nucleotides agree with TRBD2. The CDR3 sequence is 16 residues long. Per germline, CDR1 MGHRA and CDR2 YSYEKL. V shed 1 base and J 4 bases; nucleotides not matched to a gene: 5.

This chain uses TRBV19 with TRBJ2-1; 8 bases align to TRBD1. Germline values: CDR1 LNHDA, CDR2 SQIVND (reference sequence). Trimming cost V 5 bases and J 7 bases; bases outside gene matches: 10. The CDR3 contains 15 residues. The CDR3 region has the DNA TGTGCCAGTAGTTTTTGGGACAGGATGGAGAATGAGCAGTTCTTC. This codes for CASSFWDRMENEQFF.

This sequence joins TRBV6-5 and TRBJ1-5, with 7 bases lining up with TRBD1. CDR3 length: 13 residues. The germline gives CDR1 MNHEY, CDR2 SVGAGI. Germline trimming cut 6 bases from V and 6 bases from J; bases unmatched to any gene: 5. CDR3 bases: TGTGCCAGCAGGGGACAGTTCGGTCAGCCCCAGCATTTT. Protein product: CASRGQFGQPQHF.

The chain carries TRBV18 and TRBJ1-6, with 9 bases matching TRBD1. The germline V gene encodes CDR1 KGHSH and CDR2 LQKENI. The V segment lost 3 bases and the J segment 10 bases; nucleotides outside the gene matches: 10. This CDR3 has 16 amino acids. The CDR3 nucleotides read TGTGCCAGCTCACCGGGCCCAACAGGGGGCGGGTCACCCCTCCACTTT. As protein: CASSPGPTGGGSPLHF.

V is TRBV11-2 and J is TRBJ1-1; weak D call: TRBD1 (6 bases). V was pared by 1 base and J by 4 bases, with 10 bases between. Germline assignment: CDR1 SGHAT and CDR2 FQNNGV. The CDR3 loop spans 14 amino acids. CDR3 DNA sequence: TGTGCCAGCAGCTTAGGGGGGCGAGGCACTGAAGCTTTCTTT. As protein: CASSLGGRGTEAFF.

The chain employs TRBV6-5 and TRBJ2-7, with 10 positions matching TRBD1. The CDR3 sequence is 13 residues long. Germline CDR1 MNHEY, CDR2 SVGAGI. The V segment lost 9 bases and the J segment 4 bases; nucleotides outside the gene matches: 6. CDR3 in DNA: TGTGCCAGTTCCGGGACAGGGGTTTACGAGCAGTACTTC. This codes for CASSGTGVYEQYF.

V gene TRBV7-3 combines with J gene TRBJ2-5; D might be TRBD2 (7 bases). There are 16 residues in the CDR3. In germline, CDR1 is SGHTA, CDR2 FQGTGA. The germline V and J ends were trimmed by 4 bases and 3 bases, with 18 bases remaining between them. This chain's CDR3 is CASSSSGRGGEETQYF. CDR3 DNA sequence: TGTGCCAGCAGCTCCTCGGGCAGGGGAGGGGAAGAGACCCAGTACTTC.

The V gene is TRBV28, the J gene TRBJ1-3; D may be TRBD1 (6 bases). The length of the CDR3 is 14 residues. Germline V gene lookup returns CDR1 MDHEN and CDR2 SYDVKM. V was clipped by 6 bases and J by 4 bases, with 13 bases between them. CDR3 amino acids: CASSLPDRGNTIYF. CDR3 sequence (DNA): TGTGCCAGCAGCCTCCCCGACAGGGGAAACACCATATATTTT.

The chain links TRBV30 to TRBJ1-4; 7 nucleotides line up with TRBD1. Losses at the gene ends were 0 bases for V and 8 bases for J; bases not matched to a gene: 6. In germline, CDR1 is GTSNPN, CDR2 SVGIG (reference sequence). This CDR3 is built from 14 residues. DNA of the CDR3: TGTGCCTGGAGTGTAAAGGGGGCGCAGGAAAAACTGTTTTTT. Amino acids: CAWSVKGAQEKLFF.

V gene TRBV6-5 combines with J gene TRBJ1-2; D is uncertain. The V end lost 7 bases, the J end lost 3 bases, and 18 bases lay between the germline ends. This CDR3 spans 15 amino acids. Germline loops: CDR1 MNHEY, CDR2 SVGAGI. In DNA form, the CDR3 reads TGTGCCAGCAATACGGGAGAGAGAATTGACTATGGCTACACCTTC. As protein: CASNTGERIDYGYTF.

The J gene is TRBJ2-7, the V gene TRBV5-1, with a tentative D call TRBD1 (5 bases). Trimming removed 0 bases at V and 6 bases at J, with 10 bases between. This CDR3 region has 13 residues. Germline loops: CDR1 SGHRS, CDR2 YFSETQ. CDR3 nucleotides: TGCGCCAGCAGCTTGGTCCAGGGCGGCGAGCAGTACTTC. Amino acid sequence: CASSLVQGGEQYF.

The chain links TRBV2 to TRBJ2-1; 10 bases line up with TRBD2. The CDR3 totals 17 residues. CDR1 and CDR2 from the germline V gene are SNHLY and FYNNEI. V gave up 7 bases and J gave up 4 bases; unmatched junction bases: 13. CDR3 region: CASKEGLARPHYNEQFF. In nucleotides, the CDR3 is TGTGCCAGCAAAGAGGGACTAGCGAGACCGCATTACAATGAGCAGTTCTTC.

This chain joins TRBV5-1 and TRBJ2-2, with a weak D call TRBD2 (5 bases). Germline V gives CDR1 SGHRS, CDR2 YFSETQ. The V gene lost 2 bases and the J gene lost 0 bases, with 5 bases spanning the gap. The CDR3 has 14 amino acids. CDR3 in DNA: TGCGCCAGCAGCTTCGGGACGAACACCGGGGAGCTGTTTTTT. It codes for CASSFGTNTGELFF.

The chain joins TRBV2 to TRBJ2-7, with D possibly matching TRBD2 (6 bases). V was cut by 10 bases and J by 0 bases, with 16 bases left in between. This CDR3 region has 14 residues. Germline assignment: CDR1 SNHLY and CDR2 FYNNEI. CDR3 amino acids: CATSRGLLSYEQYF. DNA of the CDR3: TGTGCCACCTCACGGGGACTGCTCTCCTACGAGCAGTACTTC.